This TCR beta chain was sequenced for a study of CD8+ T cells in alopecia areata. In the study overall: Tofacitinib was given for 6 to 18 months, then stopped for 6 months.

This clone came up a few times. Extracted from the samples, RNA was reverse transcribed into cDNA to serve as the sequencing template. The repertoire was sequenced with immunoSEQ multiplex PCR; TCRdb's copy has only in-frame clones and lacks some. The sample contains over 150,000 clones, less than 80% of which appear only once. Treatment described: oral pan-JAK inhibitor, 5-10 mg twice daily. This CDR3 comprises 14 residues. CDR1 is SNHLY, CDR2 FYNNEI, per germline. After removal of 8 bases from V and 7 bases from J, the junction contained 12 bases not matched to a gene. The material was CD4+ T cells sorted from blood, obtained at week 24, from a patient treated with tofacitinib. J is TRBJ1-2 and V is TRBV2; TRBD1 agrees at 8 bases. The TCR originated in a human donor with alopecia areata. Here the CDR3 reads CASFGQGRGLGYTF. The CDR3 DNA is TGTGCCAGCTTTGGACAGGGTAGGGGTCTTGGCTACACCTTC.